A selection of T cell receptor beta chains follows, all from one sample in a study of shared clonotypes between healthy human individuals. The data were produced by immunoSEQ multiplex PCR, yet TCRdb's version contains in-frame clones alone and is incomplete. There are about 2 million clones in the sample; over 85% occur only once, and 1.2% lies in the top ten. The sequenced sample was naive CD8+ T cells sorted from blood. These receptor sequences come from a man aged 18 to 29 in good health. The CDR3 runs from the conserved cysteine through the conserved F or W. Each record gives: V gene, J gene, CDR3 protein.

v_call: TRBV7-9; j_call: TRBJ2-7; cdr3_aa: CASSLSFQREDEQYF
v_call: TRBV20-1; j_call: TRBJ2-7; cdr3_aa: CSAREIGEQYF
v_call: TRBV6-1; j_call: TRBJ2-7; cdr3_aa: CASLQTYPDEQYF
v_call: TRBV7-9; j_call: TRBJ2-7; cdr3_aa: CASSLKGAGSSYEQYF
v_call: TRBV6-5; j_call: TRBJ2-3; cdr3_aa: CASGQQYTDTQYF
v_call: TRBV4-1; j_call: TRBJ2-1; cdr3_aa: CASSETGLGNYNEQFF
v_call: TRBV13; j_call: TRBJ2-5; cdr3_aa: CASSLRASGSKETQYF
v_call: TRBV5-1; j_call: TRBJ1-1; cdr3_aa: CASGQGEGAMNTEAFF
v_call: TRBV5-4; j_call: TRBJ1-6; cdr3_aa: CASTDRDRAQVFPLHF
v_call: TRBV10-3; j_call: TRBJ2-3; cdr3_aa: CAISESNEGGRSDTQYF
v_call: TRBV10-3; j_call: TRBJ2-1; cdr3_aa: CAISDPRGHPYNEQFF
v_call: TRBV5-1; j_call: TRBJ2-2; cdr3_aa: CASSLEGGDTGELFF
v_call: TRBV6-4; j_call: TRBJ2-1; cdr3_aa: CASSDSGTGVDEQFF
v_call: TRBV13; j_call: TRBJ2-4; cdr3_aa: CASSPAGQGGKNIQYF
v_call: TRBV4-3; j_call: TRBJ1-1; cdr3_aa: CASTHRVNTEAFF
v_call: TRBV2; j_call: TRBJ1-4; cdr3_aa: CASIIDEKLFF
v_call: TRBV7-9; j_call: TRBJ2-7; cdr3_aa: CASSSDSRSYEQYF
v_call: TRBV27; j_call: TRBJ1-1; cdr3_aa: CASGMGEAFF
v_call: TRBV10-2; j_call: TRBJ2-3; cdr3_aa: CASSTTGLPDTQYF
v_call: TRBV11-2; j_call: TRBJ2-7; cdr3_aa: CASSLETGGGYEQYF
v_call: TRBV5-6; j_call: TRBJ2-7; cdr3_aa: CASSGGASYEQYF
v_call: TRBV13; j_call: TRBJ2-5; cdr3_aa: CASSSRLAGVWETQYF
v_call: TRBV5-8; j_call: TRBJ2-3; cdr3_aa: CASRLGQGFISADTQYF
v_call: TRBV6-1; j_call: TRBJ2-1; cdr3_aa: CASSGGEHNEQFF
v_call: TRBV4-1; j_call: TRBJ2-7; cdr3_aa: CASSHDHLLSYEQYF
v_call: TRBV5-1; j_call: TRBJ2-7; cdr3_aa: CASSLRADYEQYF
v_call: TRBV6-1; j_call: TRBJ2-7; cdr3_aa: CASSEASRLTYEQYF
v_call: TRBV9; j_call: TRBJ2-7; cdr3_aa: CASSVGTSALYEQYF
v_call: TRBV27; j_call: TRBJ2-2; cdr3_aa: CASRQGVSNTGELFF
v_call: TRBV5-4; j_call: TRBJ2-1; cdr3_aa: CASSFRGADEQFF
v_call: TRBV28; j_call: TRBJ2-7; cdr3_aa: CASSLGESSYEQYF
v_call: TRBV6-6; j_call: TRBJ2-2; cdr3_aa: CASSYWGGANTGELFF
v_call: TRBV28; j_call: TRBJ2-5; cdr3_aa: CASSLREETQYF
v_call: TRBV7-9; j_call: TRBJ2-1; cdr3_aa: CASSSSRTSPNEQFF
v_call: TRBV4-3; j_call: TRBJ2-7; cdr3_aa: CASSQDLSAGDLTYEQYF
v_call: TRBV7-8; j_call: TRBJ2-7; cdr3_aa: CASSSGQSAYEQYF
v_call: TRBV6-1; j_call: TRBJ2-7; cdr3_aa: CASSEVSRGSSYEQYF
v_call: TRBV28; j_call: TRBJ1-1; cdr3_aa: CASSWARTPPGAFF
v_call: TRBV2; j_call: TRBJ1-6; cdr3_aa: CASSEARGQLNSPLHF
v_call: TRBV27; j_call: TRBJ2-1; cdr3_aa: CASSLGWSSYNEQFF
v_call: TRBV5-5; j_call: TRBJ2-7; cdr3_aa: CAPKSRVYEQYF
v_call: TRBV27; j_call: TRBJ1-2; cdr3_aa: CASSLWSGYGYTF
v_call: TRBV6-5; j_call: TRBJ2-7; cdr3_aa: CASSYRRGAEAYEQYF